The count of the clone carrying this T cell receptor (beta chain) is one. Its antigen is not known. The germline V gene has CDR1 GTSNPN and CDR2 SVGIG (reference sequence). There are 15 residues in the CDR3. The ends were cut back, 4 bases at V and 2 bases at J, with 17 bases in the middle. Cell sorting was applied to PBMCs, and CD4+ and CD8+ T cells were collected. The data are from a study of CD8+ T cells in alopecia areata. Study as a whole: Once tofacitinib had been taken for 6 to 18 months, 6 months off drug followed.

cDNA prepared by RNA extraction and subsequent reverse transcription served as the template for sequencing. Using immunoSEQ multiplex PCR, the repertoire was profiled, and TCRdb retains in-frame clones only, with some absent. This sample yields 130,000 to 150,000 clones, of which roughly 46% are seen a single time; approximately 0.99% belongs to the top ten. Whole-study results and caveats: Clarity of TCR sharing across patients fell short of that in mice, possibly HLA-related. Relative to normal scalp, lesional scalp, especially alopecia totalis/universalis, showed higher clonality.

The sequencing here drew on CD4+ T cells sorted from blood, taken at week 0. The rearrangement uses TRBV30 and TRBJ2-5; D perhaps matches TRBD2 (5 bases). This sequence originates from a human donor with alopecia areata. This chain's CDR3 is CAWTFALAPQETQYF. In DNA, the CDR3 is TGTGCCTGGACTTTCGCCCTAGCACCTCAAGAGACCCAGTACTTC.